These 25 T cell receptor beta chains share one sample of origin, sequenced in a study of cytomegalovirus exposure and HLA in healthy donors. Profiled with immunoSEQ multiplex PCR; TCRdb holds only in-frame clones, not every one. The table lists roughly 120,000 clones, 88% of them singletons. Sequencing was carried out using PBMCs. These receptors all come from a woman younger than 30 in good health and CMV-seronegative.

The V and J genes are TRBV7-9 and TRBJ2-3; D call uncertain. Germline V lookup: CDR1 SEHNR, CDR2 FQNEAQ (reference sequence). The V and J ends lost 0 bases and 6 bases respectively, with 10 bases between them. This CDR3 has 14 residues. In DNA form, the CDR3 reads TGTGCCAGCAGCTTAGCGAGCTCCCCCGATACGCAGTATTTT. Translation: CASSLASSPDTQYF.

The chain employs TRBV5-1 and TRBJ2-1, with a weak D call TRBD1 (5 bases). The CDR3 has 17 residues. Trimming left V 1 base short and J 1 base short, with 15 bases between. CDR1 SGHRS and CDR2 YFSETQ come from the germline V gene. The CDR3 nucleotides read TGCGCCAGCAGCTTGTTCAGGGCAGGAGAATCCTACAATGAGCAGTTCTTC. This translates into CASSLFRAGESYNEQFF. Using reference TRBV5-1 and TRBJ2-1 for the parts outside the CDR3, the full variable domain is KAGVTQTPRYLIKTRGQQVTLSCSPISGHRSVSWYQQTPGQGLQFLFEYFSETQRNKGNFPGRFSGRQFSNSRSEMNVSTLELGDSALYLCASSLFRAGESYNEQFFGPGTRLTVL.

In its sample, this clone was seen once. CDR3: CASSLEGTGTYEQYF. The CDR3 DNA reads TGTGCCAGCAGCTTGGAGGGGACTGGCACCTACGAGCAGTACTTC. The chain combines TRBV13 with TRBJ2-7, with D possibly TRBD2 on 6 matching bases. CDR1 and CDR2 (germline): PRHDT, FYEKMQ (reference sequence). The length of the CDR3 is 15 residues. V lost 3 bases, J lost 2 bases, and 14 bases lay in between. Based on the CDR3 plus reference TRBV13 and TRBJ2-7, the full variable domain is AAGVIQSPRHLIKEKRETATLKCYPIPRHDTVYWYQQGPGQDPQFLISFYEKMQSDKGSIPDRFSAQQFSDYHSELNMSSLELGDSALYFCASSLEGTGTYEQYFGPGTRLTVT.

V is TRBV28 and J is TRBJ1-6, with D possibly TRBD1 on 5 matching bases. The V end lost 6 bases, the J end lost 7 bases, and 13 bases lay between the germline ends. The CDR3 extends over 14 amino acids. Germline V gene lookup returns CDR1 MDHEN and CDR2 SYDVKM. CDR3 in DNA: TGTGCCAGCAGGGACAACCTACCCAATTCACCCCTCCACTTT. Protein product: CASRDNLPNSPLHF.

CDR3 nucleotides: TGTGCCAGCAGTTACAAGGAGCGGGGATACGAGCAGTACTTC. It translates to CASSYKERGYEQYF. This chain uses TRBV6-5 with TRBJ2-7; TRBD2 agrees at 7 bases. The CDR3 is made up of 14 amino acids. Germline CDR1 reads MNHEY; CDR2 reads SVGAGI. V was pared by 2 bases and J by 4 bases, with 5 bases of the junction left unmatched.

The CDR3 loop reads CASSLDRGTSGTQYF. In DNA form, the CDR3 reads TGCGCCAGCAGCCTGGATCGGGGGACCAGTGGGACCCAGTACTTC. This chain uses TRBV4-3 with TRBJ2-5, with a weak D call TRBD2 (6 bases). Trimming left V 4 bases short and J 7 bases short, with 19 bases between. The CDR3 contains 15 residues. Germline CDR1 LGHNA, CDR2 YSLEER.

The chain uses TRBV27 and TRBJ2-3; a possible D gene is TRBD2 (6 bases). The germline V and J ends were trimmed by 6 bases and 2 bases, with 18 bases remaining between them. This CDR3 is 16 amino acids long. CDR1 and CDR2 (germline): MNHEY, SMNVEV (reference sequence). Here the CDR3 DNA reads TGTGCCAGCAGGGTGGGGACTCTGTTTCTCACAGATACGCAGTATTTT. Residues: CASRVGTLFLTDTQYF.

V usage is TRBV18 and J usage is TRBJ1-2; D is ambiguous. The CDR3 loop spans 15 amino acids. Germline-derived CDR1 and CDR2 are KGHSH and LQKENI. V was shortened by 3 bases and J by 5 bases, with 16 bases between the two germline ends. This CDR3 reads CASSPAAADFYGYTF. The CDR3 coding sequence is TGTGCCAGCTCACCTGCGGCAGCGGATTTTTATGGCTACACCTTC.

The CDR3 sequence: CASSFGGGYEQYF. CDR3 in DNA: TGTGCCAGCAGCTTCGGCGGGGGATACGAGCAGTACTTC. The gene calls are TRBV7-2 and TRBJ2-7, with TRBD2 identical over 7 bases. Germline-derived CDR1 and CDR2 are SGHTA and FQGNSA. The CDR3 is made up of 13 amino acids. V dropped 3 bases and J dropped 4; count of bases not matched to a gene: 3.

DNA for the CDR3: TGTGCCAGCAGCAGTTGGACAGGGCACCCTGAAGCTTTCTTT. Its translation is CASSSWTGHPEAFF. This sequence joins TRBV7-9 and TRBJ1-1, with 8 bases lining up with TRBD1. Per the germline V gene, CDR1 is SEHNR and CDR2 is FQNEAQ (reference sequence). V was pared by 5 bases and J by 6 bases, with 8 bases of the junction left unmatched. The CDR3 covers 14 residues.

The V gene is TRBV18, the J gene TRBJ1-2; no clear D. CDR1 and CDR2 (germline): KGHSH, LQKENI. There are 15 residues in the CDR3. The V gene lost 2 bases and the J gene lost 3 bases, with 13 bases spanning the gap. The CDR3 region is CASSPVIGEDYGYTF. CDR3 sequence (DNA): TGTGCCAGCTCACCAGTGATCGGGGAGGACTATGGCTACACCTTC.

The J gene is TRBJ2-3, the V gene TRBV15; D might be TRBD1 (6 bases). The CDR3 consists of 15 residues. Germline V gene data show CDR1 as LNHNV and CDR2 as YYDKDF (reference sequence). Trimming left V 0 bases short and J 4 bases short, with 11 bases between. The chain's CDR3 is CATSRDQGTPDTQYF. As DNA, the CDR3 is TGTGCCACCAGCAGAGATCAGGGGACCCCAGATACGCAGTATTTT.

The J gene is TRBJ1-5, the V gene TRBV25-1; D is possibly TRBD1 (5 bases). CDR1 and CDR2 from the germline V gene are MGHDK and SYGVNS. The CDR3 runs to 13 residues. Trimming cost V 6 bases and J 8 bases, with 14 bases left between them. The CDR3 sequence is CASRGPSREPQHF. CDR3 coding DNA: TGTGCCAGCAGAGGACCATCCAGGGAGCCCCAGCATTTT.

The V call is TRBV6-5, the J call TRBJ1-1; D remains ambiguous. CDR3 length: 12 amino acids. The V end lost 8 bases, the J end lost 6 bases, and 13 bases lay between the germline ends. The germline gives CDR1 MNHEY, CDR2 SVGAGI. The CDR3 loop is CASENSLSEAFF. In DNA form, the CDR3 reads TGTGCCAGCGAGAATTCATTGTCTGAAGCTTTCTTT.

The V gene is TRBV6-1, the J gene TRBJ2-7; TRBD2 might be the D (6 bases). The V gene's germline CDR1 is MNHNS and CDR2 SASEGT. V was clipped by 1 base and J by 2 bases, with 9 bases between them. The CDR3 loop spans 14 amino acids. The DNA for the CDR3 is TGTGCCAGCAGTGAAGGTCGGGGGACCTACGAGCAGTACTTC. It translates to CASSEGRGTYEQYF.

V gene TRBV4-3 combines with J gene TRBJ2-2, with TRBD2 identical over 10 bases. In germline, CDR1 is LGHNA, CDR2 YSLEER. J gave up 6 bases and V 4 bases, and 11 bases lay outside the gene matches. The CDR3 extends over 17 amino acids. The CDR3 protein is CASSPRATSGFPGELFF. The DNA for the CDR3 is TGCGCCAGCAGCCCTCGGGCGACTAGCGGGTTTCCCGGGGAGCTGTTTTTT.

In this sample, this clone turned up a few times. The chain recombines TRBV6-5 with TRBJ2-7, with 9 bases identical to TRBD1. V dropped 4 bases and J dropped 3; count of bases not matched to a gene: 4. The CDR3 sequence is 14 residues long. The germline V gene has CDR1 MNHEY and CDR2 SVGAGI. CDR3 nucleotides: TGTGCCAGCAGTTCCGGGACAGGGAACTACGAGCAGTACTTC. It yields the protein CASSSGTGNYEQYF.

The chain has TRBV9 and TRBJ2-4; 8 bases match TRBD1. CDR1 and CDR2 (germline): SGDLS, YYNGEE. The CDR3 has 14 amino acids. V was pared by 3 bases and J by 9 bases, with 8 bases of the junction left unmatched. The CDR3 nucleotides are TGTGCCAGCAGCGAGGGGGGAACAGGGGGCATTCAGTACTTC. Translated, it gives CASSEGGTGGIQYF.

Only a few counts were recorded for this clone. The rearrangement links TRBV14 to TRBJ2-7, with D unclear. Trimming took 2 bases from V and 2 from J, leaving 25 bases between them. Germline CDR1 reads SGHDN; CDR2 reads FVKESK. This CDR3 comprises 19 residues. CDR3 sequence: CASSQTGYQPLSSAYEQYF. The CDR3, as DNA: TGTGCCAGCAGCCAAACCGGGTATCAGCCTCTCTCCTCGGCCTACGAGCAGTACTTC.

The chain carries TRBV7-9 and TRBJ1-1; D is unresolved. This CDR3 is built from 14 residues. Trimming pared 7 bases from V and 5 bases from J, leaving 17 bases between. Germline V CDR1 and CDR2: SEHNR, FQNEAQ (reference sequence). The CDR3 spells CASTPRAGWTEAFF. For the CDR3, the DNA is TGTGCCAGCACGCCTAGGGCGGGATGGACTGAAGCTTTCTTT.

The chain recombines TRBV5-6 with TRBJ2-4, with D unclear. The CDR3 contains 15 residues. Trimming took 6 bases from V and 4 from J, leaving 17 bases between them. Germline V lookup: CDR1 SGHDT, CDR2 YYEEEE. CDR3 loop: CASTRPGSSKNIQYF. The CDR3 DNA follows: TGTGCCAGCACCCGCCCTGGTTCCAGTAAAAACATTCAGTACTTC.

The rearrangement uses TRBV30 and TRBJ2-3, with 10 nucleotides matching TRBD2. In germline, CDR1 is GTSNPN, CDR2 SVGIG (reference sequence). This CDR3 comprises 15 residues. The junction had 6 bases not matched to a gene; V was cut back by 4 bases and J by 2 bases. Here the CDR3 reads CAWTLAGVPTDTQYF. As DNA, the CDR3 is TGTGCCTGGACCCTAGCGGGAGTACCCACAGATACGCAGTATTTT.

V usage is TRBV5-5 and J usage is TRBJ2-2; 7 positions agree with TRBD1. Trimming cost V 2 bases and J 3 bases; bases outside gene matches: 4. This CDR3 region has 15 residues. The germline V gene encodes CDR1 SGHKS and CDR2 YYEKEE (reference sequence). CDR3 in amino acids: CASSFQGVYTGELFF. The CDR3 nucleotides are TGTGCCAGCAGCTTCCAGGGGGTATACACCGGGGAGCTGTTTTTT.

The genes are TRBV5-4 and TRBJ2-2; 8 bases fit TRBD1. This CDR3 has 15 amino acids. Germline CDR1 SGHNT, CDR2 YYREEE (reference sequence). V shed 0 bases, J shed 7 bases, and the junction held 5 bases outside the gene matches. The CDR3 coding sequence is TGTGCCAGCAGCTTGGACAGGGGGAAGGACGGGGAGCTGTTTTTT. It is translated as CASSLDRGKDGELFF.

This chain connects TRBV13 to TRBJ2-7; 9 bases are shared with TRBD1. The germline V gene encodes CDR1 PRHDT and CDR2 FYEKMQ (reference sequence). The V segment lost 5 bases and the J segment 4 bases; nucleotides outside the gene matches: 12. This CDR3 is 16 amino acids long. CDR3 amino acids: CASSPPLGQGNYEQYF. CDR3 nucleotides: TGTGCCAGCAGCCCACCTTTGGGACAGGGAAATTACGAGCAGTACTTC.